The 13 T cell receptor beta chains below all came from one sample that was sequenced in a study of T-cell reconstitution after alpha-beta-depleted transplantation in children. Unique molecular identifiers were incorporated into the prepared TCRbeta library. MiXCR, applied by TCRdb to the PCR reads, yields one record per CDR3 protein. The table has some 840,000 distinct CDR3 sequences, 15% to 20% seen once. The specimen was PBMCs, mostly from graft donor cells, collected 360 days after TCRalphabeta/CD19-depleted stem cell transplant. Receptors originate from a male patient aged 10-17 years who had a stem cell transplant for acute lymphoblastic leukemia, so the T cells may come from the graft donor.

This clonotype has a count of ten or more. The J gene is TRBJ2-3, the V gene TRBV4-2; the match to TRBD2 covers 10 bases. The germline gives CDR1 LGHNA, CDR2 YNFKEQ. V was clipped by 3 bases and J by 2 bases; unmatched bases: 8. The CDR3 extends over 17 amino acids. The CDR3 bases are TGTGCCAGCAGCCATGCAGCAGCGGGAGGGATCACAGATACGCAGTATTTT. Its protein is CASSHAAAGGITDTQYF.

This clonotype was detected a few times. The chain carries TRBV30 and TRBJ1-2; the D is unclear. CDR1 is GTSNPN, CDR2 SVGIG, per germline (reference sequence). Trimming took 5 bases from V and 6 from J, leaving 10 bases between them. CDR3 length equals 11 residues. The CDR3 DNA reads TGTGCCTGGGAAGGAGGGAATGGCTACACCTTC. As protein: CAWEGGNGYTF.

This sequence joins TRBV7-2 and TRBJ2-7, with D perhaps TRBD2 (5 bases). Germline assignment: CDR1 SGHTA and CDR2 FQGNSA. This CDR3 region has 12 residues. The ends were cut back, 2 bases at V and 6 bases at J, with 8 bases in the middle. CDR3 residues: CASSLTRAEQYF. CDR3 sequence (DNA): TGTGCCAGCAGCTTAACTAGGGCCGAGCAGTACTTC.

V usage is TRBV5-1 and J usage is TRBJ2-7, with 9 bases that match TRBD1. J gave up 1 base and V 2 bases, and 4 bases lay outside the gene matches. Germline V gene lookup returns CDR1 SGHRS and CDR2 YFSETQ. The CDR3 runs to 15 residues. The CDR3 bases are TGCGCCAGCAGCTTCAGGGACAGGGCTTCCTACGAGCAGTACTTC. It codes for CASSFRDRASYEQYF.

Only a few counts were recorded for this clonotype. The J gene is TRBJ2-1, the V gene TRBV12-3 or TRBV12-4; D assignment may be TRBD1 or TRBD2 (6 bases each). V was cut by 6 bases and J by 6 bases, with 21 bases left in between. This CDR3 comprises 16 residues. In DNA, the CDR3 is TGTGCCAGCAGCCCCATTCCGGGACTGGGGGCCAATGAGCAGTTCTTC. Protein product: CASSPIPGLGANEQFF.

V usage is TRBV4-2 and J usage is TRBJ1-5; 7 nucleotides agree with TRBD1. This CDR3 comprises 19 residues. V gave up 4 bases and J gave up 3 bases; unmatched junction bases: 18. Germline V gene data show CDR1 as LGHNA and CDR2 as YNFKEQ. In DNA form, the CDR3 reads TGTGCCAGCAGCCGGTTTGGGGGTCCCGGGACAGTTACCAATCAGCCCCAGCATTTT. Translated: CASSRFGGPGTVTNQPQHF.

The J gene is TRBJ2-7, the V gene TRBV5-1, with D possibly TRBD1 on 6 matching bases. There are 14 residues in the CDR3. Germline V gene sequence: CDR1 SGHRS, CDR2 YFSETQ. The germline V and J ends were trimmed by 2 bases and 4 bases, with 13 bases remaining between them. CDR3 sequence reads: CASSFGGDGYEQYF. CDR3 nucleotides: TGCGCCAGCAGCTTTGGGGGCGATGGGTACGAGCAGTACTTC. The full variable domain, rest sourced from reference TRBV5-1 and TRBJ2-7, is KAGVTQTPRYLIKTRGQQVTLSCSPISGHRSVSWYQQTPGQGLQFLFEYFSETQRNKGNFPGRFSGRQFSNSRSEMNVSTLELGDSALYLCASSFGGDGYEQYFGPGTRLTVT.

V is TRBV3-1 and J is TRBJ1-2, with 7 bases matching TRBD1. The trim removed 4 bases at V and 7 bases at J, leaving 12 bases unmatched. Germline lookup yields CDR1 LGHDT and CDR2 YNNKEL (reference sequence). The length of the CDR3 is 15 residues. The DNA of the CDR3 is TGTGCCAGCAGCCTTAGACAGGGCACTCGGAGTGGCTACACCTTC. Translated: CASSLRQGTRSGYTF.

This clonotype was recorded a few times. The genes are TRBV18 and TRBJ2-2, with a weak D call TRBD1 (5 bases). The germline V gene encodes CDR1 KGHSH and CDR2 LQKENI. The CDR3 spans 16 residues. V was pared by 6 bases and J by 3 bases, with 17 bases between. The CDR3 sequence: CASSRIKGRHTGELFF. CDR3 DNA: TGTGCCAGCTCTCGGATAAAGGGGCGACACACCGGGGAGCTGTTTTTT.

In its sample, this clonotype was seen a few times. The rearrangement joins TRBV29-1 to TRBJ2-7; D remains ambiguous. CDR3 length: 12 amino acids. Deletions cut 1 base from V and 3 bases from J, with 7 bases between. The V gene's germline CDR1 is SQVTM and CDR2 ANQGSEA. The CDR3, as DNA: TGCAGCGTTGAAGCGGGTATCTACGAGCAGTACTTC. It codes for CSVEAGIYEQYF.

The genes are TRBV15 and TRBJ2-4, with TRBD1 identical over 9 bases. The CDR3 length is 16 residues. From germline, CDR1 is LNHNV and CDR2 YYDKDF (reference sequence). V gave up 4 bases and J gave up 3 bases; unmatched junction bases: 7. This CDR3 is CATSKRGQGVKNIQYF. The DNA for the CDR3 is TGTGCCACCAGCAAAAGGGGACAGGGAGTCAAAAACATTCAGTACTTC.

CDR3 DNA sequence: TGTGCCAGCAGCCTACGCCGCCGGGACAGAGACACCGGGGAGCTGTTTTTT. Its protein is CASSLRRRDRDTGELFF. The chain is built from TRBV11-2 and TRBJ2-2; the match to TRBD1 covers 7 bases. In germline, CDR1 is SGHAT, CDR2 FQNNGV. Germline trimming cut 5 bases from V and 3 bases from J; bases unmatched to any gene: 12. The length of the CDR3 is 17 residues.

Only a few counts were recorded for this clonotype. This CDR3 is CASRVTGWELFF. The DNA for the CDR3 is TGTGCCAGCAGGGTGACTGGCTGGGAGCTGTTTTTT. The rearrangement uses TRBV7-9 and TRBJ2-2; D call uncertain. This CDR3 contains 12 residues. Looked up from germline, CDR1 is SEHNR and CDR2 is FQNEAQ (reference sequence). V was trimmed by 6 bases and J by 9 bases, leaving 11 bases between them.